These 14 T cell receptor beta chains came from one sample sequenced in a study of blood T cell repertoires in COVID-19. Libraries were prepared by immunoSEQ multiplex PCR; TCRdb keeps only in-frame clonotypes and omits some of them. The table records around 200,000 clones, roughly 85% of them present only once. The sequencing sample was made of PBMCs or T cells enriched from blood (not recorded which). Receptor source: a man aged 35 to 55 who had recovered from COVID-19.

J is TRBJ2-3 and V is TRBV11-2, with 9 bases aligning to TRBD2. V gave up 10 bases and J gave up 3 bases; unmatched junction bases: 5. The CDR3 has 13 residues. The germline gives CDR1 SGHAT, CDR2 FQNNGV. CDR3 sequence: CATSGLATDTQYF. The CDR3 bases are TGTGCCACCTCGGGACTAGCAACAGATACGCAGTATTTT.

The J gene is TRBJ2-5, the V gene TRBV5-1, with 8 nucleotides matching TRBD2. Germline V gene data show CDR1 as SGHRS and CDR2 as YFSETQ. Losses at the gene ends were 0 bases for V and 1 base for J; bases not matched to a gene: 8. This CDR3 comprises 17 residues. The DNA for the CDR3 is TGCGCCAGCAGCTTGGGCGGCAGCGGGGGAGTCCAAGAGACCCAGTACTTC. Protein: CASSLGGSGGVQETQYF. Supplemented by reference TRBV5-1 and TRBJ2-5, the full variable domain reads KAGVTQTPRYLIKTRGQQVTLSCSPISGHRSVSWYQQTPGQGLQFLFEYFSETQRNKGNFPGRFSGRQFSNSRSEMNVSTLELGDSALYLCASSLGGSGGVQETQYFGPGTRLLVL.

V is TRBV28 and J is TRBJ1-5, with 8 bases aligning to TRBD1. V dropped 1 base and J dropped 2; count of bases not matched to a gene: 4. CDR1 MDHEN and CDR2 SYDVKM come from the germline V gene. This CDR3 has 16 amino acids. The CDR3 DNA sequence: TGTGCCAGCAGTTTATTACCGGGACAGGGCAATCAGCCCCAGCATTTT. Protein: CASSLLPGQGNQPQHF.

This clone was seen once. This chain joins TRBV4-2 and TRBJ2-5, with TRBD1 as a possible D gene (5 bases). The CDR3 contains 16 residues. Germline lookup yields CDR1 LGHNA and CDR2 YNFKEQ. V was pared by 0 bases and J by 5 bases, with 16 bases between. CDR3 nucleotides: TGTGCCAGCAGCCAAGAAGGACCAGCAAGGGGTGAGACCCAGTACTTC. Amino acids: CASSQEGPARGETQYF.

The chain uses TRBV6-5 and TRBJ1-3, with a weak D call TRBD1 (5 bases). Trimming left V 5 bases short and J 0 bases short, with 11 bases between. The CDR3 has 15 residues. Germline assignment: CDR1 MNHEY and CDR2 SVGAGI. The CDR3 loop reads CASSRDSSSGNTIYF. As DNA, the CDR3 is TGTGCCAGCAGTCGAGACAGCAGCTCTGGAAACACCATATATTTT.

This chain links TRBV5-6 with TRBJ1-1; tentative D call: TRBD1 (6 bases). Germline loops: CDR1 SGHDT, CDR2 YYEEEE. The CDR3 sequence is 13 residues long. V lost 2 bases, J lost 11 bases, and 16 bases lay in between. The CDR3 is CASSFRDKSYAFF. CDR3 in DNA: TGTGCCAGCAGCTTCCGGGACAAATCGTACGCTTTCTTT.

V gene TRBV3-1 (or the pseudogene TRBV3-2) combines with J gene TRBJ1-1; possible D gene TRBD1, 5 bases. Deletions cut 2 bases from V and 1 base from J, with 8 bases between. The CDR3 sequence is 14 residues long. Germline CDR1 is LGHDT and CDR2 is YNNKEL (reference sequence). CDR3 sequence: CASSQSRENTEAFF. The CDR3, as DNA: TGTGCCAGCAGCCAAAGCAGGGAGAACACTGAAGCTTTCTTT.

This clone was detected only once. J is TRBJ1-1 and V is TRBV28; unclear D gene. Looked up from germline, CDR1 is MDHEN and CDR2 is SYDVKM. This CDR3 spans 11 amino acids. Deletions cut 7 bases from V and 3 bases from J, with 6 bases between. The chain's CDR3 is CASTGYTEAFF. The CDR3 DNA reads as TGTGCCAGCACAGGTTACACTGAAGCTTTCTTT.

The chain combines TRBV15 with TRBJ2-7; D may be TRBD1 (5 bases). Trimming shortened V by 0 bases and J by 4 bases, and 16 bases separated the two germline ends. Germline V gives CDR1 LNHNV, CDR2 YYDKDF (reference sequence). The CDR3 extends over 16 amino acids. The CDR3 bases are TGTGCCACCAGCAGAGATACCCCAGGGCTGGGGTACGAGCAGTACTTC. Translated: CATSRDTPGLGYEQYF.

The chain is built from TRBV5-4 and TRBJ1-1, with D perhaps TRBD1 (6 bases). The germline V gene encodes CDR1 SGHNT and CDR2 YYREEE (reference sequence). The CDR3 consists of 12 residues. Trimming took off 4 bases at V and 5 bases at J, with 9 bases between the two ends. The CDR3 coding sequence is TGTGCCAGCAGCCCTACAGGGACTGAAGCTTTCTTT. It codes for CASSPTGTEAFF.

The gene calls are TRBV5-1 and TRBJ1-1; 9 bases are shared with TRBD1. J was trimmed by 1 base and V by 4 bases; bases with no gene match: 5. This CDR3 contains 15 residues. Germline lookup yields CDR1 SGHRS and CDR2 YFSETQ. The CDR3 spells CASSPRTGENTEAFF. Written as DNA, the CDR3 is TGCGCCAGCAGCCCCCGGACAGGGGAGAACACTGAAGCTTTCTTT.

The chain has TRBV5-6 and TRBJ1-6, with D possibly matching TRBD1 (5 bases). This CDR3 is 13 amino acids long. Germline V gene lookup returns CDR1 SGHDT and CDR2 YYEEEE. The V end was cut by 5 bases, the J end by 7 bases, with 10 bases between. Here the CDR3 DNA reads TGTGCCAGCAGTCCACAGGTCAATTCACCCCTCCACTTT. Encoded protein: CASSPQVNSPLHF.

The V call is TRBV9, the J call TRBJ2-5; the D gene is possibly TRBD1 (5 bases). The CDR3 extends over 14 amino acids. Looked up from germline, CDR1 is SGDLS and CDR2 is YYNGEE. The germline V and J ends were trimmed by 0 bases and 4 bases, with 10 bases remaining between them. The CDR3 protein is CASSVVKDTETQYF. CDR3 DNA sequence: TGTGCCAGCAGCGTAGTGAAGGACACAGAGACCCAGTACTTC.

In regard to this clone: One end of the junction does not line up with germline, which may come from a read error. This chain connects TRBV2 to TRBJ1-5; D is possibly TRBD1 (5 bases). Germline V CDR1 and CDR2: SNHLY, FYNNEI. This CDR3 is 15 amino acids long. The CDR3: CASSEQAGSYHPQHF. CDR3 coding DNA: TGTGCCAGCAGTGAACAGGCAGGGTCGTATCATCCCCAGCATTTT.